The 28 T cell receptor beta chains in this list originate from one sample, sequenced in a study of T cell therapy after organ transplantation (dated by TCRdb to the late 2010s). No antigen is known for these receptors. Interpreted using the paper, the time point label stands for: before start of T cell therapy. Library generation was performed with the immunoSEQ multiplex PCR assay. Not all clones reach the TCRdb copy of this immuneACCESS table, which keeps in-frame sequences only. Checked studies attribute under half of the gap to unresolved V genes and leave the rest unexplained. The sample contains approximately 52,000 clones, roughly 93% of them found a single time. The ten largest make up 2.5% to 3.5% of the sample. The starting material was CD8+ T cells from blood, obtained before autologous CMV-specific T cell therapy. The receptors come from a human patient who had received a solid organ transplant and had CMV disease.

The sample holds one count of this clone. V gene TRBV19 combines with J gene TRBJ1-2; no definite D call. The length of the CDR3 is 11 residues. The V gene's germline CDR1 is LNHDA and CDR2 SQIVND (reference sequence). V dropped 7 bases and J dropped 4 bases, with 7 bases sitting between them. The CDR3: CASNGGYGYTF. CDR3 bases: TGTGCCAGTAATGGTGGCTATGGCTACACCTTC.

The chain uses TRBV7-2 and TRBJ1-5; 8 bases fit TRBD1. V shed 5 bases and J 2 bases; nucleotides not matched to a gene: 8. There are 16 residues in the CDR3. Germline CDR1 SGHTA, CDR2 FQGNSA. This CDR3 reads CASSLSGTGRNQPQHF. The CDR3 DNA is TGTGCCAGCAGCCTATCCGGGACAGGACGCAATCAGCCCCAGCATTTT.

The chain employs TRBV5-6 and TRBJ2-1; a weak D match, TRBD2 (5 bases). V lost 4 bases and J 4 bases, leaving 15 bases between the germline ends. The CDR3 sequence is 15 residues long. Germline V gene sequence: CDR1 SGHDT, CDR2 YYEEEE. CDR3 bases: TGTGCCAGCAGCCACTGGAAGGAGGTTTACAATGAGCAGTTCTTC. This codes for CASSHWKEVYNEQFF.

The rearrangement joins TRBV2 to TRBJ1-4; D may be TRBD1 (6 bases). V lost 5 bases and J 2 bases, leaving 12 bases between the germline ends. Germline V CDR1 and CDR2: SNHLY, FYNNEI. This CDR3 contains 15 residues. In DNA form, the CDR3 reads TGTGCCAGCAGTCCCACGGGGGGCACTAATGAAAAACTGTTTTTT. Its translation is CASSPTGGTNEKLFF.

The V gene is TRBV5-4, the J gene TRBJ1-1, with TRBD1 matching 7 bases. The CDR3 is made up of 15 amino acids. Per germline, CDR1 SGHNT and CDR2 YYREEE (reference sequence). The V and J ends lost 2 bases and 3 bases, in that order; junction bases with no gene match: 7. The CDR3 is CASSFKGGADTEAFF. As DNA, the CDR3 is TGTGCCAGCAGCTTTAAAGGGGGCGCAGACACTGAAGCTTTCTTT.

CDR3 in DNA: TGTGCCAGCAGTTTATTAAGTGGGTCGTTCGGGGAGCTGTTTTTT. Protein product: CASSLLSGSFGELFF. The rearrangement uses TRBV27 and TRBJ2-2; no clear D. Trimming took off 1 base at V and 7 bases at J, with 13 bases between the two ends. The CDR3 consists of 15 residues. Germline CDR1 MNHEY, CDR2 SMNVEV (reference sequence).

This chain links TRBV5-5 with TRBJ1-1; D not certain. V gave up 5 bases and J gave up 1 base, with 15 bases separating them. Germline-derived CDR1 and CDR2 are SGHKS and YYEKEE (reference sequence). There are 15 residues in the CDR3. Written as DNA, the CDR3 is TGTGCCAGCAGGAGGGAGAGTTTCGAGAACACTGAAGCTTTCTTT. Translating gives CASRRESFENTEAFF.

The chain couples TRBV6-1 to TRBJ1-5; TRBD1 is a possible D gene (5 bases). The CDR3 has 17 amino acids. CDR1 is MNHNS, CDR2 SASEGT, per germline. V was cut by 1 base and J by 2 bases, with 15 bases left in between. The CDR3 protein is CASSEERLGLGNQPQHF. The CDR3 DNA is TGTGCCAGCAGTGAAGAACGCCTGGGGCTCGGCAATCAGCCCCAGCATTTT.

Relative to its sample, this clone is medium-sized. The genes are TRBV29-1 and TRBJ2-1; 10 bases align to TRBD1. The CDR3 is 13 amino acids. Germline V gene data show CDR1 as SQVTM and CDR2 as ANQGSEA. The V gene end was trimmed by 1 base and the J gene end by 8 bases; junction bases not matched to a gene: 2. The CDR3 DNA follows: TGCAGCGTTGAAGGGACAGGGGGATATGAGCAGTTCTTC. This codes for CSVEGTGGYEQFF.

The chain is built from TRBV6-5 and TRBJ2-7; D is unresolved. Germline CDR1 is MNHEY and CDR2 is SVGAGI. CDR3 length: 16 residues. Trimming removed 0 bases at V and 0 bases at J, with 12 bases between. CDR3 residues: CASSYSPENSSYEQYF. CDR3 in DNA: TGTGCCAGCAGTTACTCTCCCGAGAATAGCTCCTACGAGCAGTACTTC.

This chain connects TRBV18 to TRBJ1-2; tentatively, D is TRBD1 (5 bases). V lost 4 bases, J lost 4 bases, and 10 bases lay in between. Germline V CDR1 and CDR2: KGHSH, LQKENI. This CDR3 spans 13 amino acids. Here the CDR3 reads CASSRGDIYGYTF. The CDR3, as DNA: TGTGCCAGCTCACGGGGGGATATCTATGGCTACACCTTC. The complete variable domain, with remaining parts taken from reference TRBV18 and TRBJ1-2, reads NAGVMQNPRHLVRRRGQEARLRCSPMKGHSHVYWYRQLPEEGLKFMVYLQKENIIDESGMPKERFSAEFPKEGPSILRIQQVVRGDSAAYFCASSRGDIYGYTFGSGTRLTVV.

The chain has TRBV9 and TRBJ1-2; 8 bases fit TRBD1. CDR3 length: 15 amino acids. The germline gives CDR1 SGDLS, CDR2 YYNGEE. The V segment lost 3 bases and the J segment 6 bases; nucleotides outside the gene matches: 10. DNA of the CDR3: TGTGCCAGCAGCGCATACATAACGACAGGGGATGGCTACACCTTC. It translates to CASSAYITTGDGYTF.

CDR3 in amino acids: CAGVGRANYGYTF. The CDR3 coding sequence is TGTGCCGGAGTAGGGAGAGCTAACTATGGCTACACCTTC. The chain combines TRBV30 with TRBJ1-2; D gene uncertain. CDR3 length: 13 amino acids. Per germline, CDR1 GTSNPN and CDR2 SVGIG (reference sequence). Between the trimmed V and J ends, which lost 8 bases and 0 bases, there was a span of 13 bases.

The chain combines TRBV9 with TRBJ2-7; 8 positions agree with TRBD1. The ends lost 3 bases at V and 4 bases at J; junction bases unmatched: 6. The germline V gene has CDR1 SGDLS and CDR2 YYNGEE. The CDR3 has 14 amino acids. The CDR3 DNA reads as TGTGCCAGCAGCGAGGGGCGGACAGGGTACGAGCAGTACTTC. Translating it yields CASSEGRTGYEQYF. The full variable domain, rest sourced from reference TRBV9 and TRBJ2-7, is DSGVTQTPKHLITATGQRVTLRCSPRSGDLSVYWYQQSLDQGLQFLIQYYNGEERAKGNILERFSAQQFPDLHSELNLSSLELGDSALYFCASSEGRTGYEQYFGPGTRLTVT.

The chain joins TRBV5-1 to TRBJ2-7, with D unresolved. CDR3 length equals 16 residues. The germline CDR1 and CDR2 sequences are SGHRS and YFSETQ. Between the trimmed V and J ends, which lost 1 base and 1 base, there was a span of 15 bases. The CDR3 protein is CASSLRQSTRSYEQYF. CDR3 in DNA: TGCGCCAGCAGCTTGAGGCAGTCCACCAGGTCCTACGAGCAGTACTTC.

The chain recombines TRBV6-5 with TRBJ2-1, with 11 bases aligning to TRBD2. The CDR3 totals 15 residues. Trimming took 6 bases from V and 7 from J; bases not matched to a gene: 8. CDR1 and CDR2 from the germline V gene are MNHEY and SVGAGI. The CDR3 sequence is CASSFTSGSSNEQFF. CDR3 coding DNA: TGTGCCAGCAGCTTCACTAGCGGGAGCTCTAATGAGCAGTTCTTC.

This clone was seen a single time. The chain couples TRBV15 to TRBJ1-5; 7 nucleotides line up with TRBD1. The CDR3 has 18 residues. V shed 0 bases, J shed 3 bases, and the junction held 11 bases outside the gene matches. From germline, CDR1 is LNHNV and CDR2 YYDKDF (reference sequence). CDR3 protein: CATSRDSNTGDSNQPQHF. The CDR3 coding sequence is TGTGCCACCAGCAGAGATTCAAATACAGGGGACTCCAATCAGCCCCAGCATTTT.

The rearrangement links TRBV2 to TRBJ2-4; TRBD1 aligns across 8 bases. V was pared by 11 bases and J by 0 bases, with 6 bases of the junction left unmatched. This CDR3 has 14 amino acids. From germline, CDR1 is SNHLY and CDR2 FYNNEI. The chain's CDR3 is CAAGTGKAKNIQYF. The DNA of the CDR3 is TGTGCCGCCGGGACAGGAAAAGCCAAAAACATTCAGTACTTC.

The chain recombines TRBV7-9 with TRBJ2-1; D is possibly TRBD1 (5 bases). V lost 5 bases to trimming and J lost 4 bases, with 12 bases between them. Germline CDR1 is SEHNR and CDR2 is FQNEAQ (reference sequence). This CDR3 comprises 14 residues. Here the CDR3 DNA reads TGTGCCAGCAGCCAGGGCGCGACTTACAATGAGCAGTTCTTC. It yields the protein CASSQGATYNEQFF.

This chain joins TRBV6-5 and TRBJ1-3, with 9 bases aligning to TRBD1. CDR1 and CDR2 (germline): MNHEY, SVGAGI. This CDR3 spans 14 amino acids. Unmatched junction bases numbered 4, after V lost 2 bases and J lost 8 bases. The CDR3 loop reads CASSYATGGYTIYF. CDR3 nucleotide sequence: TGTGCCAGCAGTTACGCGACAGGGGGATACACCATATATTTT.

The chain carries TRBV6-6 and TRBJ1-5, with D hard to call. Germline CDR1 reads MNHNY; CDR2 reads SVGAGI (reference sequence). V shed 6 bases and J shed 2 bases, with 11 bases lying between them. The CDR3 is made up of 14 amino acids. CDR3 bases: TGTGCCAGCAGCATCGACCTGGGCAATCAGCCCCAGCATTTT. Residues: CASSIDLGNQPQHF.

This chain joins TRBV6-4 and TRBJ2-3; the D gene is possibly TRBD2 (5 bases). Germline CDR1 MRHNA, CDR2 SNTAGT. Trimming cost V 2 bases and J 4 bases, with 10 bases left between them. The CDR3 is 14 residues long. The CDR3 sequence is CASSDASGSDTQYF. CDR3 nucleotide sequence: TGTGCCAGCAGTGACGCCTCGGGGTCAGATACGCAGTATTTT.

The chain joins TRBV21-1 to TRBJ2-3; TRBD2, the D gene given by the table, was not confirmed from the DNA. TRBV21-1 is a recognized pseudogene. The CDR3 is 19 amino acids. In DNA form, the CDR3 reads TGTGCCAGCAGCAAAAAAGAACCTGGGACTCCCCACCGGAGAGATACGCAGTATTTT. Translating it yields CASSKKEPGTPHRRDTQYF.

The V call is TRBV9, the J call TRBJ2-1, with D possibly called TRBD1 or TRBD2 (5 bases each). Trimming shortened V by 0 bases and J by 8 bases, and 12 bases separated the two germline ends. Germline values: CDR1 SGDLS, CDR2 YYNGEE. The CDR3 is made up of 14 amino acids. The CDR3 sequence: CASSVAKGTDEQFF. The CDR3 region has the DNA TGTGCCAGCAGCGTAGCAAAGGGGACCGATGAGCAGTTCTTC.

The chain combines TRBV7-9 with TRBJ1-2; possible D gene TRBD1, 5 bases. There are 15 residues in the CDR3. V lost 3 bases and J lost 8, with 19 bases in between. The germline gives CDR1 SEHNR, CDR2 FQNEAQ (reference sequence). The DNA of the CDR3 is TGTGCCAGCAGCTTTTTGGGAGGGGTCTCTTTGGGCTACACCTTC. Amino acids: CASSFLGGVSLGYTF.

The CDR3 DNA sequence: TGTGCCAGCAGCGTACGTACAGGTAACGACCCTGGGGCCAACGTCCTGACTTTC. Its translation: CASSVRTGNDPGANVLTF. The V gene is TRBV9, the J gene TRBJ2-6, with D possibly being TRBD1 (5 bases). Germline V gives CDR1 SGDLS, CDR2 YYNGEE. The CDR3 spans 18 residues. V was cut by 1 base and J by 2 bases, with 16 bases left in between.

CDR3 DNA: TGTGCCAGTAGTATTGGACTAGCGGTTGAGCAGTTCTTC. It yields the protein CASSIGLAVEQFF. This chain uses TRBV19 with TRBJ2-1; 10 positions agree with TRBD2. There are 13 residues in the CDR3. Looked up from germline, CDR1 is LNHDA and CDR2 is SQIVND (reference sequence). V was clipped by 3 bases and J by 9 bases; unmatched bases: 2.

The chain couples TRBV4-3 to TRBJ2-7; D may be TRBD2 (5 bases). Germline V lookup: CDR1 LGHNA, CDR2 YSLEER. V lost 0 bases, J lost 6 bases, and 15 bases lay in between. The CDR3 runs to 15 residues. In DNA, the CDR3 is TGCGCCAGCAGCCAAGACGGCCAGCCGGGGTGCGAGCAGTACTTC. Its translation: CASSQDGQPGCEQYF.